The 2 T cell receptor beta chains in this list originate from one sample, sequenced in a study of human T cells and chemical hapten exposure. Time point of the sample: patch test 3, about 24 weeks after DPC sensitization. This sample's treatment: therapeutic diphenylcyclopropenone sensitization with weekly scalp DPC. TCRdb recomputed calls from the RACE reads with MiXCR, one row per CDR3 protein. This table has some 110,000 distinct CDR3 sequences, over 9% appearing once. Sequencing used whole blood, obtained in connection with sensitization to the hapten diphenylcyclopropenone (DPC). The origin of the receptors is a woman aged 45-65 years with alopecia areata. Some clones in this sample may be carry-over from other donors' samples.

As DNA, the CDR3 is TGTGCCAGCAGCTCACAAGGAGGGGATAATTCACCCCTCCACTTT. It is translated as CASSSQGGDNSPLHF. The chain combines TRBV7-8 with TRBJ1-6, with a weak D call TRBD1 (5 bases). Germline CDR1 SGHVS, CDR2 FQNEAQ. The CDR3 covers 15 residues. V gave up 4 bases and J gave up 5 bases, with 12 bases separating them.

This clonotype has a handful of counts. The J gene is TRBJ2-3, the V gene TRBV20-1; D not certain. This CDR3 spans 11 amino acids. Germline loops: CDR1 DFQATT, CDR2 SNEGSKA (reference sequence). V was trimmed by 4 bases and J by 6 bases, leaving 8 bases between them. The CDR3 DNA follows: TGCAGTGCTAAGAGACTTGATACGCAGTATTTT. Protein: CSAKRLDTQYF.